The 12 T cell receptor beta chains in this list originate from one sample, sequenced in a study of T cell changes during pregnancy in multiple sclerosis. Measured with immunoSEQ multiplex PCR; TCRdb has only the in-frame clones, and not every one. This table holds fewer than 50,000 clones, roughly 90% found once. Material: CD8+ T cells from peripheral blood mononuclear cells, obtained in the third trimester of pregnancy. All receptors derive from a female donor with multiple sclerosis, enrolled in a pregnancy study.

The chain couples TRBV20-1 to TRBJ2-3; the D gene is possibly TRBD2 (6 bases). Germline CDR1 is DFQATT and CDR2 is SNEGSKA (reference sequence). CDR3 length: 11 residues. Trimming took 8 bases from V and 3 from J, leaving 9 bases between them. CDR3 nucleotide sequence: TGCAGTATCCGGGGGACAGATACGCAGTATTTT. As protein: CSIRGTDTQYF.

This clone was seen a few times. The chain has TRBV27 and TRBJ2-1; perhaps TRBD2 as D (6 bases). Germline V CDR1 and CDR2: MNHEY, SMNVEV (reference sequence). Trimming removed 5 bases from V and 4 bases from J, with 15 bases in between. The CDR3 loop spans 15 amino acids. This CDR3 is CASSPVGGAYNEQFF. The CDR3 bases are TGTGCCAGCAGTCCCGTTGGAGGGGCATACAATGAGCAGTTCTTC.

This clone was observed a handful of times. The chain employs TRBV19 and TRBJ2-1, with 10 nucleotides matching TRBD2. The CDR3 consists of 16 residues. Germline V gene lookup returns CDR1 LNHDA and CDR2 SQIVND (reference sequence). The J segment lost 1 base and the V segment lost 6 bases, leaving 6 bases of the junction unmatched. The CDR3 sequence: CASSSRTSGSYNEQFF. CDR3 DNA sequence: TGTGCCAGTAGCTCCCGGACTAGCGGATCCTACAATGAGCAGTTCTTC.

CDR3 sequence reads: CASSRLPEVWGTDTQYF. Here the CDR3 DNA reads TGTGCCAGCAGCCGACTCCCGGAGGTATGGGGCACAGATACGCAGTATTTT. The chain links TRBV28 to TRBJ2-3, with a weak D call TRBD2 (5 bases). V lost 6 bases, J lost 1 base, and 20 bases lay in between. The length of the CDR3 is 17 residues. In germline, CDR1 is MDHEN, CDR2 SYDVKM.

This clone is medium-sized in the sample. The chain is built from TRBV4-2 and TRBJ2-1; D is perhaps TRBD1 (6 bases). This CDR3 is built from 16 residues. V lost 0 bases to trimming and J lost 0 bases, with 9 bases between them. CDR1 is LGHNA and CDR2 is YNFKEQ in the germline V gene. The DNA of the CDR3 is TGTGCCAGCAGCCAAGATCAGGGGAGCTCCTACAATGAGCAGTTCTTC. Residues: CASSQDQGSSYNEQFF.

V and J are TRBV4-3 and TRBJ2-2, with 9 bases fitting TRBD2. Unmatched junction bases numbered 6, after V lost 4 bases and J lost 3 bases. The CDR3 sequence is 16 residues long. CDR1 LGHNA and CDR2 YSLEER come from the germline V gene. This CDR3 reads CASSLPSGRYTGELFF. In DNA form, the CDR3 reads TGCGCCAGCAGCCTCCCCAGCGGGAGGTACACCGGGGAGCTGTTTTTT.

The CDR3 reads CASSRLAGQETQYF. For the CDR3, the DNA is TGTGCCAGCAGTCGTCTAGCGGGGCAAGAGACCCAGTACTTC. The V gene is TRBV6-5, the J gene TRBJ2-5; 9 bases match TRBD2. The V segment lost 5 bases and the J segment 2 bases; nucleotides outside the gene matches: 3. This CDR3 is built from 14 residues. Germline lookup yields CDR1 MNHEY and CDR2 SVGAGI.

The chain combines TRBV27 with TRBJ1-1; possible D gene TRBD1, 5 bases. V lost 3 bases and J lost 1, with 9 bases in between. Looked up from germline, CDR1 is MNHEY and CDR2 is SMNVEV (reference sequence). The CDR3 loop spans 14 amino acids. The CDR3 spells CASSFVGRNTEAFF. The CDR3 DNA sequence: TGTGCCAGCAGTTTTGTGGGGCGGAACACTGAAGCTTTCTTT.

This clone was seen a single time. V usage is TRBV7-3 and J usage is TRBJ2-1; D is possibly TRBD2 (6 bases). V was cut by 0 bases and J by 1 base, with 13 bases left in between. Germline CDR1 is SGHTA and CDR2 is FQGTGA. The CDR3 contains 17 residues. In nucleotides, the CDR3 is TGTGCCAGCAGCTTAACCCCCACCGGGAGTTCCTACAATGAGCAGTTCTTC. This encodes CASSLTPTGSSYNEQFF.

The chain carries TRBV4-2 and TRBJ1-1; the D gene is possibly TRBD1 (6 bases). The CDR3 sequence is 18 residues long. Trimming cost V 0 bases and J 0 bases, with 17 bases left between them. In germline, CDR1 is LGHNA, CDR2 YNFKEQ. In DNA form, the CDR3 reads TGTGCCAGCAGCCAAGAGGCAGGGGAGAAGAGGGTGAACACTGAAGCTTTCTTT. Encoded protein: CASSQEAGEKRVNTEAFF.

This chain uses TRBV11-1 with TRBJ2-2; 13 bases map to TRBD2. The CDR3 runs 17 residues. Germline loops: CDR1 SGHAT, CDR2 FQDESV (reference sequence). J lost 3 bases, V lost 5 bases, and 6 bases had no gene match. In nucleotides, the CDR3 is TGTGCCAGCAGCCGGACTAGCGGGAGTGGGGACACCGGGGAGCTGTTTTTT. As protein: CASSRTSGSGDTGELFF.

The V gene is TRBV19, the J gene TRBJ2-6; the D is unclear. The CDR3 loop spans 15 amino acids. In germline, CDR1 is LNHDA, CDR2 SQIVND (reference sequence). Trimming shortened V by 3 bases and J by 2 bases, and 8 bases separated the two germline ends. CDR3 in DNA: TGTGCCAGTAGTATTGCGAGCCCTGGGGCCAACGTCCTGACTTTC. Its protein product is CASSIASPGANVLTF.